This T cell receptor (beta chain) was retrieved from a study of a mutant IDH1 vaccine in newly diagnosed glioma. Time point here: week 47, end of study. Topical imiquimod accompanied each vaccine dose, which consisted of 300 ug of mutant IDH1 20-mer peptide. Each tumor in the donors was a new WHO grade 3 or 4 astrocytoma, IDH1-mutant and ATRX-lost. V shed 4 bases and J shed 4 bases, with 20 bases lying between them. Germline assignment: CDR1 LNHDA and CDR2 SQIVND (reference sequence). The CDR3 has 16 amino acids. A note on this clone: As yet, its antigen is unknown.

The repertoire was sequenced with immunoSEQ multiplex PCR; TCRdb's copy has only in-frame clones and lacks some. Of around 50,000 clones listed, 65% to 85% are singletons. This receptor was obtained from a woman aged 25 to 39 with glioma. Some clones in this sample may be carry-over from other donors' samples. The V gene is TRBV19, the J gene TRBJ2-7, with D possibly TRBD1 on 6 matching bases. Sequencing was performed on PBMCs, taken from a glioma patient whose treatment included an IDH1 peptide vaccine. CDR3 nucleotide sequence: TGTGCCAGTAGTACCCGACAGGTTTCATCCGGGTACGAGCAGTACTTC. It specifies CASSTRQVSSGYEQYF.